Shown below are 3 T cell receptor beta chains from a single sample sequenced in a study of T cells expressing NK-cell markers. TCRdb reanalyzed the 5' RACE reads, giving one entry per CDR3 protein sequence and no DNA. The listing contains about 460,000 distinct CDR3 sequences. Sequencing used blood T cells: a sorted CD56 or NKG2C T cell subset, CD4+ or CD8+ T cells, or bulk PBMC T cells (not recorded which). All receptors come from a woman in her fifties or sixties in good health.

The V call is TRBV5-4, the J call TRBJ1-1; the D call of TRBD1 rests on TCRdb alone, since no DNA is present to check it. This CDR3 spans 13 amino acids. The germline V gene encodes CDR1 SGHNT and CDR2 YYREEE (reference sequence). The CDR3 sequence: CASSLQGLTEAFF.

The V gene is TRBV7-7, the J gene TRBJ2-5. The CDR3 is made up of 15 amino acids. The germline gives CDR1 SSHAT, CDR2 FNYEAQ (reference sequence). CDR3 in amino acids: CASSLAKVFQETQYF.

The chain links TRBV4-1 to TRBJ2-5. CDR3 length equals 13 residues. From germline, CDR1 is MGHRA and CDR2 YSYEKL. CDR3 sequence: CASSSLGKETQYF.